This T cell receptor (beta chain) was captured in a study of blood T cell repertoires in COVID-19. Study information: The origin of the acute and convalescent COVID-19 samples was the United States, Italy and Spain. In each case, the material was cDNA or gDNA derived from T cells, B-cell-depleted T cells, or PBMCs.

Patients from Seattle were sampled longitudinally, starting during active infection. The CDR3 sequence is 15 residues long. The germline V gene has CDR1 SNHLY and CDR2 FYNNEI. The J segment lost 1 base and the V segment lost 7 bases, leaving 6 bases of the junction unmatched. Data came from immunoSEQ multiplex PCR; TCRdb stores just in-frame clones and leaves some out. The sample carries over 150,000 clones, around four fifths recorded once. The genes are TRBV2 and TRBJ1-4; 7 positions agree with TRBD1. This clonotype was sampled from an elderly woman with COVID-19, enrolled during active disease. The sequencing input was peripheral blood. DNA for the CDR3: TGTGCCAGCAATAGGGACAGCTTAACTAATGAAAAACTGTTTTTT. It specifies CASNRDSLTNEKLFF.